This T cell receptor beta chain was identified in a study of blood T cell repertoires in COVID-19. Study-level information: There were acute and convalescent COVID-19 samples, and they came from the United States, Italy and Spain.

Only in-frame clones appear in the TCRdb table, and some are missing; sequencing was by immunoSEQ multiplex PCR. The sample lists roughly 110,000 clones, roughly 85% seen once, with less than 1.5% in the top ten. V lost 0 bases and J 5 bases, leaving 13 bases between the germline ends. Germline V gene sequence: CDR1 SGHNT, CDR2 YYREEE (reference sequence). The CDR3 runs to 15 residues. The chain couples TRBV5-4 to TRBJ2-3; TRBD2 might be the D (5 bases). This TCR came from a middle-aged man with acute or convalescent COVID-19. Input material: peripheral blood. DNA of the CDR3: TGTGCCAGCAGCTTGGAGAGGGTAGGTGGAGATACGCAGTATTTT. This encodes CASSLERVGGDTQYF.